The entry below describes one T cell receptor (beta chain). Its antigen is still unknown. These data come from a study of CD8+ T cells in alopecia areata. Study-level information: Treated patients were dosed with oral tofacitinib, taking 5 to 10 mg twice daily. Tofacitinib ran 6 to 18 months, followed by 6 months off drug.

Regarding the study as a whole: An increase in clonality over normal scalp was evident in lesional scalp, especially alopecia totalis/universalis.

With V trimmed by 8 bases and J by 3 bases, 3 bases remained unmatched. The CDR3 has 13 residues. CDR1 is SNHLY, CDR2 FYNNEI, per germline. Following extraction, RNA underwent reverse transcription to cDNA, which served as the sequencing template. Sequencing was performed with immunoSEQ multiplex PCR; in TCRdb, only in-frame clones are kept and a portion is missing. The data hold about 120,000 clones, with roughly two fifths observed a single time. This sequence joins TRBV2 and TRBJ1-3; 8 bases are a match to TRBD1. Material for sequencing was CD4+ T cells sorted from blood. The source of this sequence is a human donor with alopecia areata. The CDR3 sequence: CASGGTGGNTIYF. CDR3 DNA: TGTGCCAGCGGAGGGACAGGTGGAAACACCATATATTTT.